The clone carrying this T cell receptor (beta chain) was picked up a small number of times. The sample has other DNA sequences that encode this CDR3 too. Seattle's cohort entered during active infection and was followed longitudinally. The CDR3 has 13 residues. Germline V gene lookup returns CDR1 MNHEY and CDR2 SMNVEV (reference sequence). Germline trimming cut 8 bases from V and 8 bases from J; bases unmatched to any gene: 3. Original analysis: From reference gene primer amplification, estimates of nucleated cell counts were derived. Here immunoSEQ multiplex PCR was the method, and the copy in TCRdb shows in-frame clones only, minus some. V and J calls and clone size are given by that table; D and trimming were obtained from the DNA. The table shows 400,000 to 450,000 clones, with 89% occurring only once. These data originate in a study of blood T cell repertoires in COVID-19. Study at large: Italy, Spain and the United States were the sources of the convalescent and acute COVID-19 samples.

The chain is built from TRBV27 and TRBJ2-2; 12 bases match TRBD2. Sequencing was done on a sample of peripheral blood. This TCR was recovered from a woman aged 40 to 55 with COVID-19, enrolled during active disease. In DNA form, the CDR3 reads TGTGCCAGCCGACTAGCGGGGGCAGGGGAGCTGTTTTTT. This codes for CASRLAGAGELFF.